Below, 23 T cell receptor beta chains from the same sample are listed, as sequenced in a study of blood T cells in healthy people across ages. PCR was performed a second time for 7 to 11 cycles using a sample-barcoded 5' primer and a J-beta primer mix. TCRdb reprocessed the 5' RACE reads with MiXCR, giving one entry per CDR3 protein. The sample holds over a million distinct CDR3 sequences, around 39% seen once. Specimen: blood. The receptors here all came from a woman aged 18-29 years in good health.

Only a few counts were recorded for this clonotype. The CDR3 region has the DNA TGTGCCAGCAGCTGGGGACAGGGGTTCGATGAGCAGTTCTTC. Its translation: CASSWGQGFDEQFF. The chain is built from TRBV5-5 and TRBJ2-1; 10 nucleotides match TRBD1. The CDR3 loop spans 14 amino acids. Germline CDR1 is SGHKS and CDR2 is YYEKEE (reference sequence). The junction had 5 bases not matched to a gene; V was cut back by 3 bases and J by 8 bases.

The chain recombines TRBV20-1 with TRBJ2-3, with D perhaps matching TRBD2 (6 bases). The CDR3 is 14 amino acids. The V and J ends lost 0 bases and 4 bases respectively, with 11 bases between them. The V gene's germline CDR1 is DFQATT and CDR2 SNEGSKA (reference sequence). For the CDR3, the DNA is TGCAGTGCTAGAGATGGGGGAGGCCCAGATACGCAGTATTTT. Its translation is CSARDGGGPDTQYF.

The rearrangement links TRBV28 to TRBJ2-1, with unresolved D. The end of the DNA fits TRBJ2-7 better, so the J call may be wrong. This CDR3 comprises 15 residues. Germline lookup yields CDR1 MDHEN and CDR2 SYDVKM. The CDR3 DNA sequence: TGTGCCAGCAGTTTAGGACCCGAAACACCTTACAAGCAGTACTTC. It translates to CASSLGPETPYKQYF.

A few counts support this clonotype. The V gene is TRBV7-2, the J gene TRBJ2-1; 8 bases map to TRBD2. The CDR3 totals 16 residues. CDR1 and CDR2 (germline): SGHTA, FQGNSA. V lost 1 base and J lost 10; bases outside the gene matches: 12. The CDR3 reads CASSLVSTGGSREQFF. Here the CDR3 DNA reads TGTGCCAGCAGCTTAGTTTCTACGGGGGGGTCGCGGGAGCAGTTCTTC. The whole variable domain, remainder taken from reference TRBV7-2 and TRBJ2-1, is GAGVSQSPSNKVTEKGKDVELRCDPISGHTALYWYRQSLGQGLEFLIYFQGNSAPDKSGLPSDRFSAERTGGSVSTLTIQRTQQEDSAVYLCASSLVSTGGSREQFFGPGTRLTVL.

The DNA for the CDR3 is TGCGCCAGCAGGAAGACTAGCGGAGACTCCTACGAGCAGTACTTC. Translating it yields CASRKTSGDSYEQYF. The chain is built from TRBV5-1 and TRBJ2-7, with TRBD2 matching 9 bases. V lost 5 bases to trimming and J lost 0 bases; unmatched junction nucleotides: 6. This CDR3 region has 15 residues. Looked up from germline, CDR1 is SGHRS and CDR2 is YFSETQ.

This chain links TRBV7-2 with TRBJ2-7; D gene unclear. The CDR3 consists of 13 residues. V was trimmed by 7 bases and J by 1 base, leaving 11 bases between them. Germline V gives CDR1 SGHTA, CDR2 FQGNSA. The CDR3 bases are TGTGCCAGCAACAGTCCGGCGTCCTACGAGCAGTACTTC. Amino acids: CASNSPASYEQYF.

The rearrangement links TRBV9 to TRBJ2-7; D is tentatively TRBD1 or TRBD2 (6 bases each). V dropped 0 bases and J dropped 0 bases, with 13 bases sitting between them. CDR1 SGDLS and CDR2 YYNGEE come from the germline V gene. The CDR3 is 16 amino acids. In DNA, the CDR3 is TGTGCCAGCAGCGTAGGAGGGGGGCCGGCCTCCTACGAGCAGTACTTC. Residues: CASSVGGGPASYEQYF.

This chain links TRBV28 with TRBJ2-7, with TRBD1 identical over 9 bases. Germline V gene lookup returns CDR1 MDHEN and CDR2 SYDVKM. V gave up 3 bases and J gave up 5 bases; unmatched junction bases: 8. The CDR3 spans 15 residues. The DNA of the CDR3 is TGTGCCAGCAGTTTGGGGGGACAGGGAACGAACGAGCAGTACTTC. Protein product: CASSLGGQGTNEQYF. Filled out from reference TRBV28 and TRBJ2-7, the complete variable domain reads DVKVTQSSRYLVKRTGEKVFLECVQDMDHENMFWYRQDPGLGLRLIYFSYDVKMKEKGDIPEGYSVSREKKERFSLILESASTNQTSMYLCASSLGGQGTNEQYFGPGTRLTVT.

This clonotype was counted a few times. The gene calls are TRBV20-1 and TRBJ1-1; TRBD1 is a possible D gene (5 bases). The CDR3 consists of 15 residues. V lost 0 bases, J lost 3 bases, and 14 bases lay in between. Germline V gives CDR1 DFQATT, CDR2 SNEGSKA (reference sequence). CDR3: CSARDRGVLYTEAFF. The CDR3 nucleotides are TGCAGTGCTAGAGATCGGGGGGTACTTTACACTGAAGCTTTCTTT.

Notes on this clonotype: An end of the junction does not agree with germline; a read error may underlie this. This chain links TRBV6-1 with TRBJ2-7, with unresolved D. Germline V gene lookup returns CDR1 MNHNS and CDR2 SASEGT. The CDR3 consists of 13 residues. DNA of the CDR3: TGTACCAGCAGTGAGAACAATGGGTACGAGCAGTACTTC. Amino acid sequence: CTSSENNGYEQYF.

On this clonotype: At one of its ends the junction is not consistent with the germline gene, which may arise from a read error. The chain employs TRBV29-1 and TRBJ1-2, with D possibly matching TRBD1 (6 bases). The V gene's germline CDR1 is SQVTM and CDR2 ANQGSEA. There are 14 residues in the CDR3. CDR3 sequence: CSAEFRGAGYGYTF. The CDR3 DNA is TGCAGCGCTGAATTCAGGGGCGCGGGCTATGGCTACACCTTC.

This clonotype was counted a few times. This chain joins TRBV7-2 and TRBJ2-7; TRBD2 agrees at 14 bases. CDR1 SGHTA and CDR2 FQGNSA come from the germline V gene. The CDR3 spans 17 residues. Trimming cost V 4 bases and J 7 bases; bases outside gene matches: 12. CDR3 sequence reads: CASSWDEGTSGSEEQYF. In DNA, the CDR3 is TGTGCCAGCAGCTGGGATGAAGGGACTAGCGGGAGTGAGGAGCAGTACTTC.

V and J are TRBV12-3 or TRBV12-4 and TRBJ2-1; 9 nucleotides match TRBD2. CDR3 length: 18 amino acids. V lost 1 base, J lost 5 bases, and 12 bases stayed unmatched. CDR3 sequence reads: CASSLGVFWAGGHNEQFF. For the CDR3, the DNA is TGTGCCAGCAGTTTAGGGGTCTTCTGGGCGGGGGGGCACAATGAGCAGTTCTTC.

The rearrangement links TRBV7-9 to TRBJ1-1, with 7 bases identical to TRBD1. The V gene's germline CDR1 is SEHNR and CDR2 FQNEAQ (reference sequence). The CDR3 is made up of 15 amino acids. The trim removed 4 bases at V and 1 base at J, leaving 6 bases unmatched. The CDR3 here is CASSSEGTANTEAFF. CDR3 sequence (DNA): TGTGCCAGCAGCTCCGAGGGGACAGCGAACACTGAAGCTTTCTTT.

The V call is TRBV4-1, the J call TRBJ2-7; the D is unclear. The CDR3 has 15 amino acids. The V end lost 7 bases, the J end lost 7 bases, and 23 bases lay between the germline ends. Germline V gene data show CDR1 as MGHRA and CDR2 as YSYEKL. The CDR3 loop is CASKDPGSSYNEQYF. The CDR3 coding sequence is TGCGCCAGCAAAGACCCCGGAAGCTCCTACAATGAGCAGTACTTC.

This clonotype appeared once. The chain has TRBV7-9 and TRBJ1-4; 7 positions agree with TRBD1. Germline V gives CDR1 SEHNR, CDR2 FQNEAQ (reference sequence). CDR3 length: 18 amino acids. V was clipped by 5 bases and J by 8 bases; unmatched bases: 20. The CDR3 region is CASSPGGDRAHSREKLFF. DNA for the CDR3: TGTGCCAGCAGCCCGGGTGGTGACAGGGCCCACTCACGGGAAAAACTGTTTTTT.

This clonotype was counted many times. The gene calls are TRBV3-1 and TRBJ2-7; D is perhaps TRBD1 (6 bases). CDR3 length: 12 residues. Per germline, CDR1 LGHDT and CDR2 YNNKEL (reference sequence). The V end lost 2 bases, the J end lost 6 bases, and 8 bases lay between the germline ends. The CDR3 spells CASSQQGFEQYF. The CDR3 DNA reads TGTGCCAGCAGCCAACAGGGGTTCGAGCAGTACTTC.

This clonotype appeared once. V is TRBV6-5 and J is TRBJ1-1, with a tentative D call TRBD1 (5 bases). This CDR3 spans 13 amino acids. CDR1 and CDR2 (germline): MNHEY, SVGAGI. The V end lost 6 bases, the J end lost 7 bases, and 15 bases lay between the germline ends. CDR3 amino acids: CASRPRDGSEAFF. As DNA, the CDR3 is TGTGCCAGCAGGCCCCGGGACGGCAGTGAAGCTTTCTTT.

The gene calls are TRBV12-3 or TRBV12-4 and TRBJ2-5; D not certain. Trimming took 7 bases from V and 5 from J, leaving 20 bases between them. There are 15 residues in the CDR3. The CDR3 sequence is CASTPRARNAETQYF. The DNA of the CDR3 is TGTGCCAGCACCCCTCGTGCTAGGAATGCGGAGACCCAGTACTTC.

V gene TRBV6-1 combines with J gene TRBJ1-5, with D maybe TRBD1 (5 bases). In germline, CDR1 is MNHNS, CDR2 SASEGT. The CDR3 has 17 residues. V was pared by 4 bases and J by 2 bases, with 18 bases between. CDR3 sequence: CASSGQLGEAGNQPQHF. Here the CDR3 DNA reads TGTGCCAGCAGTGGCCAGTTAGGGGAGGCGGGCAATCAGCCCCAGCATTTT.

This chain joins TRBV20-1 and TRBJ1-5, with 12 nucleotides matching TRBD1. CDR3 length equals 15 residues. CDR1 and CDR2 from the germline V gene are DFQATT and SNEGSKA (reference sequence). Unmatched junction bases numbered 5, after V lost 6 bases and J lost 2 bases. The CDR3 sequence: CSAPGTGGGNQPQHF. The CDR3 coding sequence is TGCAGTGCACCAGGGACAGGGGGCGGCAATCAGCCCCAGCATTTT.

This clonotype was observed a handful of times. J is TRBJ2-1 and V is TRBV7-9; 9 bases fit TRBD2. V trimming: 3 bases; J trimming: 9 bases; junction bases outside the gene matches: 9. The length of the CDR3 is 15 residues. Germline assignment: CDR1 SEHNR and CDR2 FQNEAQ (reference sequence). CDR3 loop: CASSFGALRGGEQFF. In nucleotides, the CDR3 is TGTGCCAGCAGCTTCGGAGCCTTGCGGGGGGGTGAGCAGTTCTTC.

This clonotype has just a few counts. The chain employs TRBV29-1 and TRBJ2-7; 10 nucleotides match TRBD1. Germline V CDR1 and CDR2: SQVTM, ANQGSEA. The CDR3 spans 14 residues. After removal of 4 bases from V and 4 bases from J, the junction contained 7 bases not matched to a gene. The CDR3 DNA reads as TGCAGCGTTGTACTTTCGGACAGGGGGTACGAGCAGTACTTC. Residues: CSVVLSDRGYEQYF.